The 11 T cell receptor beta chains below come from one sample, sequenced in a study of blood T cell repertoires in COVID-19. TCRdb's table, derived via immunoSEQ multiplex PCR, lists solely in-frame clones and lacks some. The sample shows about 240,000 clones, 75% to 85% of them seen only once. Material: peripheral blood. These receptors came from a man aged 45 to 65 with COVID-19, enrolled during active disease.

This chain joins TRBV2 and TRBJ1-3; D may be TRBD1 (6 bases). The V and J ends lost 7 bases and 0 bases respectively, with 13 bases between them. The germline gives CDR1 SNHLY, CDR2 FYNNEI. CDR3 size: 15 residues. CDR3 sequence: CASNQDRSSGNTIYF. Written as DNA, the CDR3 is TGTGCCAGCAACCAGGACAGATCCTCTGGAAACACCATATATTTT.

This chain links TRBV4-1 with TRBJ1-1; the match to TRBD1 covers 7 bases. Germline CDR1 and CDR2: MGHRA and YSYEKL. The J segment lost 5 bases and the V segment lost 4 bases, leaving 10 bases of the junction unmatched. The CDR3 loop spans 15 amino acids. CDR3 coding DNA: TGCGCCAGCAGCCCCTCCTCGACAGGGAGGACTGAAGCTTTCTTT. It specifies CASSPSSTGRTEAFF.

This clone was seen just once. The chain is built from TRBV5-1 and TRBJ1-6; 8 bases map to TRBD1. CDR1 is SGHRS, CDR2 YFSETQ, per germline. The CDR3 covers 13 residues. Trimming cost V 7 bases and J 5 bases; bases outside gene matches: 2. CDR3 region: CASSGQDNSPLHF. As DNA, the CDR3 is TGCGCCAGCTCGGGACAGGATAATTCACCCCTCCACTTT.

The chain is built from TRBV7-6 and TRBJ2-2; tentative D call: TRBD2 (6 bases). This CDR3 is 13 amino acids long. The V end lost 3 bases, the J end lost 6 bases, and 8 bases lay between the germline ends. CDR1 is SGHVS, CDR2 FNYEAQ, per germline. Written as DNA, the CDR3 is TGTGCCAGCAGCTTCTGGGGGGCCGGGGAGCTGTTTTTT. Its translation: CASSFWGAGELFF.

This chain connects TRBV5-4 to TRBJ1-4; 9 bases match TRBD1. This CDR3 has 15 residues. Germline values: CDR1 SGHNT, CDR2 YYREEE (reference sequence). After removal of 2 bases from V and 4 bases from J, the junction contained 3 bases not matched to a gene. CDR3 sequence: CASSLQGAGNEKLFF. The CDR3 DNA sequence: TGTGCCAGCAGCTTACAGGGGGCGGGTAATGAAAAACTGTTTTTT.

V is TRBV2 and J is TRBJ1-1, with D uncertain. V was pared by 7 bases and J by 0 bases, with 12 bases between. Germline V gene sequence: CDR1 SNHLY, CDR2 FYNNEI. The CDR3 consists of 14 residues. This chain's CDR3 is CASNPRHLNTEAFF. CDR3 nucleotides: TGTGCCAGCAACCCGAGACACCTGAACACTGAAGCTTTCTTT.

This clone has a handful of counts. V is TRBV6-4 and J is TRBJ1-1; D is undetermined. From germline, CDR1 is MRHNA and CDR2 SNTAGT. The germline V and J ends were trimmed by 4 bases and 1 base, with 10 bases remaining between them. The length of the CDR3 is 14 residues. The CDR3, as DNA: TGTGCCAGCAGTGCTTCTACCGGGAACACTGAAGCTTTCTTT. Its protein product is CASSASTGNTEAFF.

On this clone itself: One end of the junction is discordant with germline, which a read error may explain. The chain recombines TRBV27 with TRBJ2-5, with D perhaps TRBD2 (6 bases). The CDR3 spans 16 residues. Germline values: CDR1 MNHEY, CDR2 SMNVEV (reference sequence). The CDR3 coding sequence is TGTGCCAGCAGCCCCCGCCGGGCCCCGGGGGTTGAGACTCAGTACTTC. Protein: CASSPRRAPGVETQYF.

This chain links TRBV11-1 with TRBJ2-7, with 7 bases fitting TRBD1. The junction had 8 bases not matched to a gene; V was cut back by 5 bases and J by 1 base. The CDR3 spans 15 residues. The germline CDR1 and CDR2 sequences are SGHAT and FQDESV (reference sequence). DNA for the CDR3: TGTGCCAGCAGCCTACCTGTGACAGGGTCCTACGAGCAGTACTTC. Protein: CASSLPVTGSYEQYF.

This chain links TRBV15 with TRBJ2-7, with D possibly being TRBD1 (7 bases). Germline lookup yields CDR1 LNHNV and CDR2 YYDKDF (reference sequence). The V end was cut by 2 bases, the J end by 7 bases, with 27 bases between. This CDR3 is 18 amino acids long. The CDR3 DNA follows: TGTGCCACCAGCAGACCGATGGATCGACAGGGACTGAATCCTGAGCAGTACTTC. This gives the protein CATSRPMDRQGLNPEQYF.

The V call is TRBV18, the J call TRBJ2-5; 8 bases match TRBD1. The CDR3 sequence is 15 residues long. The V gene end was trimmed by 2 bases and the J gene end by 2 bases; junction bases not matched to a gene: 4. The germline CDR1 and CDR2 sequences are KGHSH and LQKENI. The CDR3 loop is CASSPTDREQETQYF. The DNA for the CDR3 is TGTGCCAGCTCACCAACGGACAGGGAGCAAGAGACCCAGTACTTC.